This T cell receptor beta chain was documented in a study of T cells of healthy individuals. CDR3 length: 14 amino acids. V shed 3 bases and J shed 7 bases, with 13 bases lying between them. Per germline, CDR1 SGDLS and CDR2 YYNGEE. This clonotype appeared many times. TCRdb re-called the 5' RACE reads through MiXCR, storing one row per CDR3 protein. Here the sample spans 63,000 or so distinct CDR3 sequences, 15% to 20% being singletons. The receptor was isolated from a human donor in good health. The V and J genes are TRBV9 and TRBJ2-2; tentatively, D is TRBD1 (6 bases). Written as DNA, the CDR3 is TGTGCCAGCAGCGAAACAGGGTTGAGCGGGGAGCTGTTTTTT. Its translation is CASSETGLSGELFF. Based on the CDR3 plus reference TRBV9 and TRBJ2-2, the full variable domain is DSGVTQTPKHLITATGQRVTLRCSPRSGDLSVYWYQQSLDQGLQFLIQYYNGEERAKGNILERFSAQQFPDLHSELNLSSLELGDSALYFCASSETGLSGELFFGEGSRLTVL.